This T cell receptor beta chain emerged from a study of shared clonotypes between healthy human individuals. Germline trimming cut 2 bases from V and 5 bases from J; bases unmatched to any gene: 10. Germline V gives CDR1 LNHDA, CDR2 SQIVND (reference sequence). CDR3 length: 17 amino acids. General observations from the study: In the sorted subsets, rarefaction showed sequencing was incomplete despite large depth. The expectation was that sequencing depth would affect clonotype sharing among donors. Clonotype sharing across a few donors was observed for around 5% of naive CD4 clonotypes.

Donors comprised only Caucasian adults living in Nashville, Tennessee. As concerns this clone: Its antigen is unknown.

The repertoire was sequenced with immunoSEQ multiplex PCR; TCRdb's copy has only in-frame clones and lacks some. The sample contains over 2 million clones, 92% of which appear only once. Material: naive CD4+ T cells from PBMCs. As to subset: CD45RA+ positively selected. The TCR originated in a man aged 18 to 29 in good health. Some clones in this sample may be carry-over from other donors' samples. The rearrangement uses TRBV19 and TRBJ2-1; TRBD2 matches 9 bases. CDR3 residues: CASSIRRGLAGHNEQFF. CDR3 bases: TGTGCCAGTAGTATACGCAGGGGACTAGCCGGACACAATGAGCAGTTCTTC.